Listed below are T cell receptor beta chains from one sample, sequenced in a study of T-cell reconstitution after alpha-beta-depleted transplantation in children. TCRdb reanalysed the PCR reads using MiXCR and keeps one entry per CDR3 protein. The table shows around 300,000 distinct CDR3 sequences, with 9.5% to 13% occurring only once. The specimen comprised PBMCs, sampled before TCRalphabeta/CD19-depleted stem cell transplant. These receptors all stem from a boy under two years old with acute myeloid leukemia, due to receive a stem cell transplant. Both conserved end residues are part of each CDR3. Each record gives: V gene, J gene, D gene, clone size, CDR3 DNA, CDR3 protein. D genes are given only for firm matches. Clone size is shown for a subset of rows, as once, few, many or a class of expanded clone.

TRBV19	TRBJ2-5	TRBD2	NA	TGTGCCAGTAGTATACGGACTAGCTTTGAGACCCAGTACTTC	CASSIRTSFETQYF
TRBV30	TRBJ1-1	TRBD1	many	TGTGCCTGGAGTGTACAGGGGATCACTGAAGCTTTCTTT	CAWSVQGITEAFF
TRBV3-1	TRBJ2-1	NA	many	TGTGCCAGCAGCCAAGTGGGCTACAATGAGCAGTTCTTC	CASSQVGYNEQFF
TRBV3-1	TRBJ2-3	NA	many	TGTGCCAGCAGCCAGCACTACTCCCAGGGCACAGATACGCAGTATTTT	CASSQHYSQGTDTQYF
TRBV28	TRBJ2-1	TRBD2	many	TGTGCCAGCACCCGGGGACTAGCGGGACCCAATGAGCAGTTCTTC	CASTRGLAGPNEQFF
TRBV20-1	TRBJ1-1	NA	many	TGCAGTGCTAGAAATGGGCCCTCTGGAGCTTTCTTT	CSARNGPSGAFF
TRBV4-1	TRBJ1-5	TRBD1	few	TGCGCCAGCAGCTCCGGGACAGGGAAAATGGGCAATCAGCCCCAGCATTTT	CASSSGTGKMGNQPQHF
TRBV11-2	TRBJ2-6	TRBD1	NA	TGTGCCAGCAGCTTAGTTGGGACAGTCTACTCTGGGGCCAACGTCCTGACTTTC	CASSLVGTVYSGANVLTF
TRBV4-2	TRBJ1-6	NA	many	TGTGCCAGCAGCCAAGGGAAAAGGGGAGGTTCACCCCTCCACTTT	CASSQGKRGGSPLHF
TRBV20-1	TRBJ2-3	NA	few	TGCAGTGCGCCTAGATCAGATACGCAGTATTTT	CSAPRSDTQYF
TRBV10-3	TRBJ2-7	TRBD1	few	TGTGCCATCAGCTGGACAGGGGACTCCTACGAGCAGTACTTC	CAISWTGDSYEQYF
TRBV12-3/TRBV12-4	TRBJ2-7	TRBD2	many	TGTGCCAGCAGGCCTCCGGGACTAGCGGGATCCTACGAGCAGTACTTC	CASRPPGLAGSYEQYF
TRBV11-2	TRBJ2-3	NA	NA	TGTGCCAGCAGCCCCCGGGCGAGCGCAGCGGGAGATACGCAGTATTTT	CASSPRASAAGDTQYF
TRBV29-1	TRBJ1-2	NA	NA	TGCAGCGTTGAAAGGACAGACTATGGCTACACCTTC	CSVERTDYGYTF
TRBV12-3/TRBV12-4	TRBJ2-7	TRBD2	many	TGTGCCAGCAGTCCCGCGAGTAGCGGGGGTGGCGAGCAGTACTTC	CASSPASSGGGEQYF
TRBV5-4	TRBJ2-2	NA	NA	TGTGCCAGCAGCTTGGCCGCGCCCACCGGGGAGCTGTTTTTT	CASSLAAPTGELFF
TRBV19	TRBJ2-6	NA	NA	TGTGCCAGTAGTATGGGGGCTGGGGCCAACGTCCTGACTTTC	CASSMGAGANVLTF
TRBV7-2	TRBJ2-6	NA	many	TGTGCCAGCAGCTGGGACCTCCTCTCTGGGGCCAACGTCCTGACTTTC	CASSWDLLSGANVLTF
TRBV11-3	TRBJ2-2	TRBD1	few	TGTGCCAGCAGACCCCGGACAGGCCAGAACACCGGGGAGCTGTTTTTT	CASRPRTGQNTGELFF
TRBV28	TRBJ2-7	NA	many	TGTGCCAGCAGTTTACTACAGGGCCCGTCCTACGAGCAGTACTTC	CASSLLQGPSYEQYF
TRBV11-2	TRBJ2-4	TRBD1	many	TGTGCCAGCAGCTTCACTCCCGGACAGGGGGACTCCTTATTCAAAAACATTCAGTACTTC	CASSFTPGQGDSLFKNIQYF
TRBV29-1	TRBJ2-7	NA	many	TGCAGCGCCGGGACGGTCGCCTACGAGCAGTACTTC	CSAGTVAYEQYF
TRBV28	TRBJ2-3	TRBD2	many	TGTGCCAGCAGTTTCAGTCCCGAAGGACTAGCGGGAGGCGAAGATACGCAGTATTTT	CASSFSPEGLAGGEDTQYF
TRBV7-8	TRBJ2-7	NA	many	TGTGCCAGCAGCTTAGCGTCAGGGGCGAACTACGAGCAGTACTTC	CASSLASGANYEQYF
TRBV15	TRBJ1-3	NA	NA	TGTGCCACCAGCAGAGTACCAACCTCTGGAAACACCATATATTTT	CATSRVPTSGNTIYF
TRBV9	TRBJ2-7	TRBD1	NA	TGTGCCAGCAGCTATGCTCAGGGGGCCTGGCCCTACGAGCAGTACTTC	CASSYAQGAWPYEQYF
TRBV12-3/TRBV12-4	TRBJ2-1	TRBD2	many	TGTGCCAGCAGACATCCTCCCGGGGGTAGCGGGACCTACAATGAGCAGTTCTTC	CASRHPPGGSGTYNEQFF
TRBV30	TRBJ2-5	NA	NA	TGTGCCTGTATGACGGCCCAAGAGACCCAGTACTTC	CACMTAQETQYF
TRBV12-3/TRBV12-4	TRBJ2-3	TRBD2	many	TGTGCCAGCAGCCTAAAGGGCGGGGGGACCACAGATACGCAGTATTTT	CASSLKGGGTTDTQYF
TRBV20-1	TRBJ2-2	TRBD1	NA	TGCAGTGCTTCCGGTTCGGGACAGGACACCGGGGAGCTGTTTTTT	CSASGSGQDTGELFF
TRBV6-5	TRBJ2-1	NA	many	TGTGCCAGCAGTTACGAGCTAGCCAGCTCCTACAATGAGCAGTTCTTC	CASSYELASSYNEQFF